The 5 T cell receptor beta chains below come from one sample, sequenced in a study of T cells in Graves' hyperthyroidism and ophthalmopathy. The source material, RNA transcripts, was used to amplify TCR beta CDR3 regions. First-round RT-PCR with HTBI primers amplified the TCR CDR3 region. Each CDR3 protein is one row after TCRdb ran MiXCR on the multiplex PCR reads. The table lists about 600,000 distinct CDR3 sequences, approximately 14% of them singletons, with approximately 12% in the top ten. Specimen: blood. These receptors all stem from a woman between 50 and 59 years old with Graves' ophthalmopathy.

This clonotype was detected a few times. The chain carries TRBV19 and TRBJ1-2; 11 nucleotides agree with TRBD1. The CDR3 runs 12 residues. Germline assignment: CDR1 LNHDA and CDR2 SQIVND (reference sequence). V lost 6 bases to trimming and J lost 8 bases; unmatched junction nucleotides: 2. The CDR3 nucleotides read TGTGCCAGTAGGAGGACAGGGGGCGGCTACACCTTC. Translating gives CASRRTGGGYTF.

The rearrangement links TRBV7-9 to TRBJ1-3; D is perhaps TRBD1 (5 bases). Germline V gene lookup returns CDR1 SEHNR and CDR2 FQNEAQ (reference sequence). This CDR3 is 17 amino acids long. The V gene lost 3 bases and the J gene lost 5 bases, with 20 bases spanning the gap. CDR3 in amino acids: CASSLVFGGNDRNTIYF. The CDR3 nucleotides read TGTGCCAGCAGCTTGGTGTTCGGGGGAAACGATAGAAACACCATATATTTT. The full variable domain, its missing parts supplied by reference TRBV7-9 and TRBJ1-3, is DTGVSQNPRHKITKRGQNVTFRCDPISEHNRLYWYRQTLGQGPEFLTYFQNEAQLEKSRLLSDRFSAERPKGSFSTLEIQRTEQGDSAMYLCASSLVFGGNDRNTIYFGEGSWLTVV.

The DNA for the CDR3 is TGCAGTGCTAGGGGTTATGGGGAGTCCTCTGGGGCCAACGTCCTGACTTTC. This sequence encodes CSARGYGESSGANVLTF. The gene calls are TRBV20-1 and TRBJ2-6; TRBD2 might be the D (5 bases). Germline CDR1 reads DFQATT; CDR2 reads SNEGSKA (reference sequence). V was cut by 3 bases and J by 0 bases, with 15 bases left in between. The CDR3 is made up of 17 amino acids.

This chain joins TRBV5-1 and TRBJ1-4; TRBD1 is a possible D gene (6 bases). V was trimmed by 1 base and J by 8 bases, leaving 15 bases between them. The germline CDR1 and CDR2 sequences are SGHRS and YFSETQ. The CDR3 has 15 residues. The CDR3 sequence is CASSLSADSGEKLFF. The CDR3 coding sequence is TGCGCCAGCAGCTTGTCGGCGGACAGTGGCGAAAAACTGTTTTTT.

A remark on this clonotype: The germline gene is not matched at one end of the junction; a read error may be the cause. The chain links TRBV4-1 to TRBJ1-4; D is ambiguous. This CDR3 is built from 15 residues. The V gene's germline CDR1 is MGHRA and CDR2 YSYEKL. Here the CDR3 reads CASSPRVGSHEKLVF. The CDR3 nucleotides read TGCGCCAGCAGCCCGCGGGTTGGGTCTCATGAAAAACTGGTTTTT.